A single sample gave rise to the 16 T cell receptor beta chains below, sequenced in a study of T-cell memory formation after mild COVID-19. MiXCR was run by TCRdb on the 5' RACE reads, yielding one entry per CDR3 protein. The repertoire has about 620,000 distinct CDR3 sequences, more than 15% of them found once; the top ten carry approximately 12%. Material: PBMCs or a T cell subset sorted from them (not recorded which). Receptor source: an adult woman who had mild COVID-19 (a few samples of this study predate the infection). Cell type and time point are not known.

This clonotype has a handful of counts. V is TRBV20-1 and J is TRBJ2-7; a weak D match, TRBD2 (6 bases). There are 15 residues in the CDR3. The germline CDR1 and CDR2 sequences are DFQATT and SNEGSKA (reference sequence). The V end lost 0 bases, the J end lost 0 bases, and 12 bases lay between the germline ends. CDR3 nucleotides: TGCAGTGCTAGAGATATGGGGGGAAACTCCTACGAGCAGTACTTC. Protein product: CSARDMGGNSYEQYF.

The chain carries TRBV4-2 and TRBJ2-7; TRBD2 matches at 7 bases. The CDR3 runs 16 residues. Germline loops: CDR1 LGHNA, CDR2 YNFKEQ. Trimming at V came to 0 bases and at J to 5 bases, leaving 10 bases not matched to a gene. The CDR3 region has the DNA TGTGCCAGCAGCCAAGATAAGATGGCGGGAGTCCACGAGCAGTACTTC. Translation gives CASSQDKMAGVHEQYF.

V gene TRBV7-2 combines with J gene TRBJ2-3; a possible D gene is TRBD2 (5 bases). The CDR3 covers 14 residues. Trimming stripped 3 bases from V and 4 bases from J, with 11 bases between. The germline CDR1 and CDR2 sequences are SGHTA and FQGNSA. In DNA, the CDR3 is TGTGCCAGCAGCTTCAAAACTAGGCCAGATACGCAGTATTTT. It encodes CASSFKTRPDTQYF.

This sequence joins TRBV12-3 or TRBV12-4 and TRBJ2-7; 11 nucleotides match TRBD1. J was trimmed by 6 bases and V by 0 bases; bases with no gene match: 1. The CDR3 consists of 14 residues. The DNA of the CDR3 is TGTGCCAGCAGTTTAGCGGACAGGGGGCGCGAGCAGTACTTC. Protein: CASSLADRGREQYF.

This clonotype was counted only a few times. The rearrangement links TRBV18 to TRBJ2-2; TRBD1 agrees at 10 bases. CDR1 is KGHSH and CDR2 is LQKENI in the germline V gene. The CDR3 totals 14 residues. The junction had 2 bases not matched to a gene; V was cut back by 6 bases and J by 4 bases. The CDR3 reads CASSGTGATGELFF. CDR3 in DNA: TGTGCCAGCTCCGGGACAGGGGCCACCGGGGAGCTGTTTTTT.

The CDR3 region is CASRTQGINTEAFF. CDR3 in DNA: TGTGCCAGCAGAACACAGGGGATTAACACTGAAGCTTTCTTT. The chain joins TRBV12-3 or TRBV12-4 to TRBJ1-1; 7 positions agree with TRBD1. Losses at the gene ends were 6 bases for V and 2 bases for J; bases not matched to a gene: 6. This CDR3 has 14 residues.

This clonotype was found many times. The V gene is TRBV12-3 or TRBV12-4, the J gene TRBJ2-3; the D gene is possibly TRBD1 (7 bases). The CDR3 spans 17 residues. V shed 6 bases and J shed 0 bases, with 19 bases lying between them. CDR3 sequence (DNA): TGTGCCAGCAGCCGCCAGGGGGGTGGTGTGAGCACAGATACGCAGTATTTT. Residues: CASSRQGGGVSTDTQYF.

In this sample, this clonotype turned up a few times. The chain joins TRBV5-4 to TRBJ2-3; 11 nucleotides match TRBD2. V lost 3 bases to trimming and J lost 0 bases; unmatched junction nucleotides: 6. This CDR3 has 17 residues. Per germline, CDR1 SGHNT and CDR2 YYREEE (reference sequence). The CDR3 DNA follows: TGTGCCAGCAGCTCAGGACTAGCGGGTTCGAGCACAGATACGCAGTATTTT. Protein product: CASSSGLAGSSTDTQYF.

This clonotype appeared many times. The chain joins TRBV30 to TRBJ2-1; 10 positions agree with TRBD2. J lost 6 bases, V lost 0 bases, and 5 bases had no gene match. The germline V gene encodes CDR1 GTSNPN and CDR2 SVGIG (reference sequence). The CDR3 length is 15 residues. This chain's CDR3 is CAWSVELAGPNEQFF. CDR3 DNA sequence: TGTGCCTGGAGTGTCGAACTAGCGGGGCCCAATGAGCAGTTCTTC.

This clonotype has a handful of counts. The gene calls are TRBV7-9 and TRBJ1-2; 10 nucleotides agree with TRBD1. Germline CDR1 SEHNR, CDR2 FQNEAQ (reference sequence). There are 15 residues in the CDR3. Germline trimming cut 0 bases from V and 6 bases from J; bases unmatched to any gene: 4. The CDR3 here is CASSLAGQGTHGYTF. In DNA form, the CDR3 reads TGTGCCAGCAGCTTAGCGGGACAGGGGACGCATGGCTACACCTTC.

This clonotype occurred a few times. The chain has TRBV5-1 and TRBJ2-2; 7 nucleotides align to TRBD1. This CDR3 contains 15 residues. CDR1 and CDR2 (germline): SGHRS, YFSETQ. The V segment lost 6 bases and the J segment 4 bases; nucleotides outside the gene matches: 9. The CDR3 DNA reads TGCGCCAGCACCCCAGGGGCAGGGGGCACCGGGGAGCTGTTTTTT. Translated: CASTPGAGGTGELFF.

A few counts support this clonotype. The chain is built from TRBV25-1 and TRBJ1-1; D remains unclear. This CDR3 spans 14 amino acids. Germline-derived CDR1 and CDR2 are MGHDK and SYGVNS. Trimming took off 0 bases at V and 5 bases at J, with 10 bases between the two ends. Written as DNA, the CDR3 is TGTGCCAGCAGTGAATATCGGACGGAGACTGAAGCTTTCTTT. Translation gives CASSEYRTETEAFF.

The V call is TRBV11-2, the J call TRBJ2-1, with 12 bases lining up with TRBD2. Per the germline V gene, CDR1 is SGHAT and CDR2 is FQNNGV. J gave up 8 bases and V 1 base, and 6 bases lay outside the gene matches. The CDR3 has 16 amino acids. In nucleotides, the CDR3 is TGTGCCAGCAGCTTAGTGGGACTAGCGGGCTCTCATGAGCAGTTCTTC. The encoded protein is CASSLVGLAGSHEQFF. Looking up the rest from reference TRBV11-2 and TRBJ2-1 gives the full variable domain: EAGVAQSPRYKIIEKRQSVAFWCNPISGHATLYWYQQILGQGPKLLIQFQNNGVVDDSQLPKDRFSAERLKGVDSTLKIQPAKLEDSAVYLCASSLVGLAGSHEQFFGPGTRLTVL.

This clonotype was seen a few times. The CDR3 coding sequence is TGTGCCATCGGGGGGCGGCTGGAAGGTGAAGCTTTCTTT. Amino acid sequence: CAIGGRLEGEAFF. This chain connects TRBV10-3 to TRBJ1-1, with a weak D call TRBD1 (6 bases). Germline CDR1 ENHRY, CDR2 SYGVKD. The V and J ends lost 8 bases and 7 bases respectively, with 17 bases between them. The CDR3 loop spans 13 amino acids.

The chain combines TRBV5-1 with TRBJ2-7; D remains unclear. The V gene lost 5 bases and the J gene lost 2 bases, with 14 bases spanning the gap. The V gene's germline CDR1 is SGHRS and CDR2 YFSETQ. The CDR3 consists of 14 residues. The CDR3 DNA sequence: TGCGCCAGCAGGCCGCCCGGGCCTGCCTACGAGCAGTACTTC. This encodes CASRPPGPAYEQYF.

The chain has TRBV20-1 and TRBJ2-3; 16 nucleotides match TRBD2. This CDR3 comprises 17 residues. The V and J ends lost 6 bases and 1 base, in that order; junction bases with no gene match: 7. Germline-derived CDR1 and CDR2 are DFQATT and SNEGSKA (reference sequence). CDR3: CSAWGLAGGPGTDTQYF. For the CDR3, the DNA is TGCAGTGCCTGGGGACTAGCGGGAGGGCCAGGCACAGATACGCAGTATTTT.